This TCR beta chain was recovered during a study of blood T cell repertoires in COVID-19. Study in general: Whether acute or convalescent, the COVID-19 samples came from the United States, Italy and Spain. PBMCs, B-cell-depleted T cells, or T cells provided the cDNA or gDNA that made up the material.

In the original workflow: Amplifying reference gene primers gave estimates of nucleated cell counts. The data were produced by immunoSEQ multiplex PCR, yet TCRdb's version contains in-frame clones alone and is incomplete. Clonal size and the V and J genes are those of that table, whereas D and trimming came from the DNA. The table includes a few hundred thousand clones, around nine tenths detected once. The V gene's germline CDR1 is SGHKS and CDR2 YYEKEE (reference sequence). V lost 2 bases to trimming and J lost 1 base; unmatched junction nucleotides: 5. The length of the CDR3 is 16 residues. The TCR was taken from a human donor in a cohort sampled during active COVID-19. Input material: peripheral blood. The chain joins TRBV5-5 to TRBJ2-3, with 9 nucleotides matching TRBD1. CDR3 amino acids: CASSLAQGAGTDTQYF. The CDR3, as DNA: TGTGCCAGCAGCTTAGCACAGGGGGCCGGCACAGATACGCAGTATTTT.